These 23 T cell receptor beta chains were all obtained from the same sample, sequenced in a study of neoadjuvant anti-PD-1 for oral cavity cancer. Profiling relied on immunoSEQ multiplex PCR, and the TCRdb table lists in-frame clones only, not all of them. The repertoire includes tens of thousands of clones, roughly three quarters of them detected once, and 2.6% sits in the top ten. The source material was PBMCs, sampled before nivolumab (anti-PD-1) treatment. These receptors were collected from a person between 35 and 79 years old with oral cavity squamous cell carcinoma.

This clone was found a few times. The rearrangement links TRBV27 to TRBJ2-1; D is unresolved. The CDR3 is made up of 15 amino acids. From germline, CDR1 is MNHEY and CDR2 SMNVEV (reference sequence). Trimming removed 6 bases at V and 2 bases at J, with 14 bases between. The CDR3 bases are TGTGCCAGCAGACCAGGACGTACCACCTACAATGAGCAGTTCTTC. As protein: CASRPGRTTYNEQFF.

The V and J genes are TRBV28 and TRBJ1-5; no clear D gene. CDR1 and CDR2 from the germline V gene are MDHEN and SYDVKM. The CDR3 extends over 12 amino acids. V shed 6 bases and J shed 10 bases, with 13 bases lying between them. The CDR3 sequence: CASSPLQFPQHF. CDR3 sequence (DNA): TGTGCCAGCAGCCCCCTCCAATTTCCCCAGCATTTT.

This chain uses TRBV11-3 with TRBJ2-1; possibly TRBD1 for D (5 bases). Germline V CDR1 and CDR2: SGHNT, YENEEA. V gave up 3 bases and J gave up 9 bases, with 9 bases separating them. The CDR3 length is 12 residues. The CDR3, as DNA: TGTGCCAGCAGCTTGGAAAGGGGTGAGCAGTTCTTC. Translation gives CASSLERGEQFF.

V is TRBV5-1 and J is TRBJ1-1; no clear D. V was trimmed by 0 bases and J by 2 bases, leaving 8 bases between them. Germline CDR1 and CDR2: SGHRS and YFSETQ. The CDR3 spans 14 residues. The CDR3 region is CASSLANLNTEAFF. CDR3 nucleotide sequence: TGCGCCAGCAGCTTGGCCAACCTAAACACTGAAGCTTTCTTT.

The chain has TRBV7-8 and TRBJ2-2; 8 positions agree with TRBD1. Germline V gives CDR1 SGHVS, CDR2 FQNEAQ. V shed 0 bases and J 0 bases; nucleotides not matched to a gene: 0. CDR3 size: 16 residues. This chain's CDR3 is CASSLAGQANTGELFF. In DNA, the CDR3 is TGTGCCAGCAGCTTAGCGGGACAGGCGAACACCGGGGAGCTGTTTTTT.

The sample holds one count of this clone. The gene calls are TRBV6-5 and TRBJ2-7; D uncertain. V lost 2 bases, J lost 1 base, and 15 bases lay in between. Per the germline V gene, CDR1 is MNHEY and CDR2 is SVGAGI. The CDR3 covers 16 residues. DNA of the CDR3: TGTGCCAGCAGTTACCCGGACGGCCTAGGGTCCTACGAGCAGTACTTC. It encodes CASSYPDGLGSYEQYF.

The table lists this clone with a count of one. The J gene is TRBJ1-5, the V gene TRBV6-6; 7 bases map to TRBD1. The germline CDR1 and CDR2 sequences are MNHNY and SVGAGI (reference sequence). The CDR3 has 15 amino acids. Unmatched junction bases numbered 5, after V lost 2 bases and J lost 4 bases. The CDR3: CASSYGDSRNQPQHF. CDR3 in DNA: TGTGCCAGCAGTTACGGGGACAGTCGAAATCAGCCCCAGCATTTT.

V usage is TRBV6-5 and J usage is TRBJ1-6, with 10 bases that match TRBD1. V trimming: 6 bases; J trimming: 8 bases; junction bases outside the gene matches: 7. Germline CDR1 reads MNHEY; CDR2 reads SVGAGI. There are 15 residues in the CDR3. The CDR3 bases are TGTGCCAGCAGGTCGACAGGGGGCGATTATTCACCCCTCCACTTT. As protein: CASRSTGGDYSPLHF.

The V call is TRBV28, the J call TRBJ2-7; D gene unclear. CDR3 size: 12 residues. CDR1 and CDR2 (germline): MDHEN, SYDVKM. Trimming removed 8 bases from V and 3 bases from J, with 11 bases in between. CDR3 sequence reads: CASLRGSYEQYF. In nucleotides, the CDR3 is TGTGCCAGCCTCCGAGGAAGCTACGAGCAGTACTTC.

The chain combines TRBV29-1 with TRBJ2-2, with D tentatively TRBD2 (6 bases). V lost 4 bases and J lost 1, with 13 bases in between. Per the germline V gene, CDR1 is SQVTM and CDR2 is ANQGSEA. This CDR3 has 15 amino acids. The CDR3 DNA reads TGCAGCGTTGCGGGCGGGACGATGAACACCGGGGAGCTGTTTTTT. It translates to CSVAGGTMNTGELFF.

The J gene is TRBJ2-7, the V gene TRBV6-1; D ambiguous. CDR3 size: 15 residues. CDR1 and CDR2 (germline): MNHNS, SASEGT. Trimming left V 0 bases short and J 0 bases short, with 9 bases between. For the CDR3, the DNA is TGTGCCAGCAGTGAAGCGCCGGGCCCCTCCTACGAGCAGTACTTC. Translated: CASSEAPGPSYEQYF.

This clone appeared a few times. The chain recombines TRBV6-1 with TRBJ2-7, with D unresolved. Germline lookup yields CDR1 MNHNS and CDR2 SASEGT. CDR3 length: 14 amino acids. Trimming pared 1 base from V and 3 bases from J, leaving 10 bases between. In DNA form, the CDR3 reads TGTGCCAGCAGTGAAGTGGCTAGTGACTACGAGCAGTACTTC. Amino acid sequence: CASSEVASDYEQYF.

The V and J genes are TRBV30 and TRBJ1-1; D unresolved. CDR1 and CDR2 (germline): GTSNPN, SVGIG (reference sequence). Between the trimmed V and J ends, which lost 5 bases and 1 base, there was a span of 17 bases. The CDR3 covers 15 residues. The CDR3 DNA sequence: TGTGCCTGGGATCTACGGAGGTTGGCGAACACTGAAGCTTTCTTT. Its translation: CAWDLRRLANTEAFF.

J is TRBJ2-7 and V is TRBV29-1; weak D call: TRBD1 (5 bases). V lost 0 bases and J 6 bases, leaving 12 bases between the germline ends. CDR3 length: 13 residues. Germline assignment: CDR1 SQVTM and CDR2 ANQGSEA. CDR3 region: CSVEDPPRVEQYF. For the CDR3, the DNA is TGCAGCGTTGAAGATCCCCCCAGGGTCGAGCAGTACTTC.

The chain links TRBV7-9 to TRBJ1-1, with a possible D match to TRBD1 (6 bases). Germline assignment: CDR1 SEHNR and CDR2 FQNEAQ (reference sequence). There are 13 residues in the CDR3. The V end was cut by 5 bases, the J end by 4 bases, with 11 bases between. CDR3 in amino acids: CASSLIRGTEAFF. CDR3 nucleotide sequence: TGTGCCAGCAGCCTCATCAGGGGCACTGAAGCTTTCTTT.

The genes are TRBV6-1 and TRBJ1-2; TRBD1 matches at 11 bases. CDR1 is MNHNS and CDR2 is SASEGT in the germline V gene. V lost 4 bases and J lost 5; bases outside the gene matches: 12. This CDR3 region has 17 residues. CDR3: CASSGRTGGERRYGYTF. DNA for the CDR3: TGTGCCAGCAGTGGCCGGACAGGGGGCGAACGTCGATATGGCTACACCTTC.

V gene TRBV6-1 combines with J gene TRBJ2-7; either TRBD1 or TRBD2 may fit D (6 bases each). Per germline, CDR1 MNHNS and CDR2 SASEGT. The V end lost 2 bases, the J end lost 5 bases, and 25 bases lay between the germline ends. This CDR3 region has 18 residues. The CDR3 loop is CASSERGAVRLSFDEQYF. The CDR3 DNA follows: TGTGCCAGCAGTGAAAGGGGGGCGGTCCGCCTATCGTTCGACGAGCAGTACTTC.

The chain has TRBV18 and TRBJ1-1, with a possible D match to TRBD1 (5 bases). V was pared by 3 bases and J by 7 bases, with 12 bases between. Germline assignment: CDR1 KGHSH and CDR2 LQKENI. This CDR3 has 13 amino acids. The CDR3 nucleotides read TGTGCCAGCTCACCCGGCAGGGAGGGTGAAGCTTTCTTT. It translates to CASSPGREGEAFF.

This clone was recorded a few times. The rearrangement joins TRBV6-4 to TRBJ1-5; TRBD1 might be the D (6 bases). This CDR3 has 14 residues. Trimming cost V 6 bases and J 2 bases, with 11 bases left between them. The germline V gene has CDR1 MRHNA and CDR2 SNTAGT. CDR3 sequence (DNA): TGTGCCAGCAGCTCGGGGGCTGGCAATCAGCCCCAGCATTTT. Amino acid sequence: CASSSGAGNQPQHF.

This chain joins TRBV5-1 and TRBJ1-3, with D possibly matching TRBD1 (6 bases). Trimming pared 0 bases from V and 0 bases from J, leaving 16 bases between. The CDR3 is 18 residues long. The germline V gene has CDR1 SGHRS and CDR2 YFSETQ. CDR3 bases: TGCGCCAGCAGCTTGGTAAGCCGGGACACCACCTCTGGAAACACCATATATTTT. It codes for CASSLVSRDTTSGNTIYF.

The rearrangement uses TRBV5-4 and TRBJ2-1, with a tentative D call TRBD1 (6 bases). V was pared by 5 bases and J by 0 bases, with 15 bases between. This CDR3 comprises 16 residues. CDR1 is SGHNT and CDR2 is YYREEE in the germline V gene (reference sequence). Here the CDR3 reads CASSPPGESSYNEQFF. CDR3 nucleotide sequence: TGTGCCAGCAGTCCCCCAGGGGAAAGCTCCTACAATGAGCAGTTCTTC. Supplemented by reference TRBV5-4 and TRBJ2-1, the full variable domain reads ETGVTQSPTHLIKTRGQQVTLRCSSQSGHNTVSWYQQALGQGPQFIFQYYREEENGRGNFPPRFSGLQFPNYSSELNVNALELDDSALYLCASSPPGESSYNEQFFGPGTRLTVL.

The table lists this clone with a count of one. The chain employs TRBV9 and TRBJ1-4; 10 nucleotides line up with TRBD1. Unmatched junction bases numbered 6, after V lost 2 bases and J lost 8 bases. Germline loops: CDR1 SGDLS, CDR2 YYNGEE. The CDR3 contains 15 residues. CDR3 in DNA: TGTGCCAGCAGCGTGAGGGACAGGGGTTCGGAAAAACTGTTTTTT. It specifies CASSVRDRGSEKLFF.

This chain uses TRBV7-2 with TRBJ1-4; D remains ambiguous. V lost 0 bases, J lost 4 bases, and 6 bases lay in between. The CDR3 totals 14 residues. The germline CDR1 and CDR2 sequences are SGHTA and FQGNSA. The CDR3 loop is CASSLAGFNEKLFF. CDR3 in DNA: TGTGCCAGCAGCTTAGCAGGGTTTAATGAAAAACTGTTTTTT.